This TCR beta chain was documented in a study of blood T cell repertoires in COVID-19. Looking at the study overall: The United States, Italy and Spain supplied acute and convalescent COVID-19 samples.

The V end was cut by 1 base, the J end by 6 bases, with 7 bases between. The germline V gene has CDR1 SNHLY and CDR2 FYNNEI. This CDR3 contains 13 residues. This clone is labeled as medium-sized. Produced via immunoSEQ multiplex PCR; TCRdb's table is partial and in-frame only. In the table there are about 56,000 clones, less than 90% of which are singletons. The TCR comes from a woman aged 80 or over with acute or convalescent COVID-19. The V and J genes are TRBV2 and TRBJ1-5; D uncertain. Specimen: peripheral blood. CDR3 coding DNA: TGTGCCAGCAGTGAAGACAGTGGTCAGCCCCAGCATTTT. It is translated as CASSEDSGQPQHF.